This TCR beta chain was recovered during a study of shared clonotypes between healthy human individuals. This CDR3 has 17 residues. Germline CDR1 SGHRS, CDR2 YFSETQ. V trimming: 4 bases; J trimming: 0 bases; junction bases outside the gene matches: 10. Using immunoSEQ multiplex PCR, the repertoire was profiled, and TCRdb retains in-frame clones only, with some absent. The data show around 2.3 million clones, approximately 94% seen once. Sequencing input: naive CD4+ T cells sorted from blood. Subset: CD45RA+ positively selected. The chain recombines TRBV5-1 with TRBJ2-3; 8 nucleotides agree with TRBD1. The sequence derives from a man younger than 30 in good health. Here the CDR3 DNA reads TGCGCCAGCAGCCGATCGACAGGGGTTATTAGCACAGATACGCAGTATTTT. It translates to CASSRSTGVISTDTQYF.